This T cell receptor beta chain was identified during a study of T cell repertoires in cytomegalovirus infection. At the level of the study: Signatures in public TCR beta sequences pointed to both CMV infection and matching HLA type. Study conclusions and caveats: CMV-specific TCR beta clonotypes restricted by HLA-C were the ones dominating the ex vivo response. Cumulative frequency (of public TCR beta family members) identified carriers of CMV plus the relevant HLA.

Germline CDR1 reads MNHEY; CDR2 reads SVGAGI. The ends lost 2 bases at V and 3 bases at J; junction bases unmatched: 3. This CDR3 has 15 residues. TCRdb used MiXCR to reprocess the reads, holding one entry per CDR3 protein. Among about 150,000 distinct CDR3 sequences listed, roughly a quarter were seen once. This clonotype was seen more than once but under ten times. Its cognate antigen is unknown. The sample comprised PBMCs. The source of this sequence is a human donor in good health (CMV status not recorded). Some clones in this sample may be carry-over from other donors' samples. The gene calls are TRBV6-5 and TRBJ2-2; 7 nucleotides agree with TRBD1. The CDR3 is CASSYGQGDTGELFF. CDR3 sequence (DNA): TGTGCCAGCAGTTACGGCCAGGGGGACACCGGGGAGCTGTTTTTT.